The clone carrying this T cell receptor beta chain was seen once. Produced via immunoSEQ multiplex PCR; TCRdb's table is partial and in-frame only. The sample holds over 2 million clones, just under 95% seen once. These data belong to a study of shared clonotypes between healthy human individuals. The CDR3 sequence is 12 residues long. The germline gives CDR1 SGHDT, CDR2 YYEEEE. V was clipped by 6 bases and J by 7 bases; unmatched bases: 4. The clonotype originates from a man between 18 and 29 years old in good health. Some clones in this sample may be carry-over from other donors' samples. Specimen: naive CD4+ T cells from PBMCs. Subset denoted: CD45RA+ positively selected. The genes are TRBV5-6 and TRBJ2-1; TRBD2 matches 7 bases. The CDR3 DNA follows: TGTGCCAGCACCTGGACTAGAAATGAGCAGTTCTTC. Amino acid sequence: CASTWTRNEQFF.